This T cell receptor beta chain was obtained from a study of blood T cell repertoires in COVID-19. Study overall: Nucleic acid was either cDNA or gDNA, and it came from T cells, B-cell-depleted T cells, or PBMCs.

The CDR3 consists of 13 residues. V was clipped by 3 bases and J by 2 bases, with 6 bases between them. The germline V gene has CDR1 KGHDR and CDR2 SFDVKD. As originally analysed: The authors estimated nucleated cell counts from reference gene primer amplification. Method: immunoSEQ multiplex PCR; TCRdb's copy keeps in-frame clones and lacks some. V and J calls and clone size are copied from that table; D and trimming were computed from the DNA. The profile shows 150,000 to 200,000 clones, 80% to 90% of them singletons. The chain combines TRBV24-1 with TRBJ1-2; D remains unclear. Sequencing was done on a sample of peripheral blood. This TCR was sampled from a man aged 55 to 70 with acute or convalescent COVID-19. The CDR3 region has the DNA TGTGCCACCAGTGATCCGCAGAACTATGGCTACACCTTC. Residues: CATSDPQNYGYTF.